This T cell receptor beta chain was captured in a study of cytomegalovirus exposure and HLA in healthy donors. There are a few counts of this clone. Vbeta (60) and Jbeta (13) primers were used in the PCR. Assay: immunoSEQ multiplex PCR; the TCRdb copy retains only in-frame clones and omits some. Seen here are roughly 180,000 clones, roughly 74% observed once, and the top ten hold about 3.1%. The sequence was obtained from a female donor in good health and CMV-seronegative. Material: PBMCs.

CDR3 loop: CASSASPGTEQYF. The CDR3 bases are TGTGCCAGCAGTGCCTCCCCCGGGACAGAGCAGTACTTC. The chain joins TRBV6-1 to TRBJ2-7; maybe TRBD1 (6 bases). Germline V gene data show CDR1 as MNHNS and CDR2 as SASEGT. V lost 4 bases and J lost 7, with 14 bases in between. The CDR3 runs to 13 residues.